This is a list of T cell receptor beta chains from one sample in a study of identical twins. TCRdb ran MiXCR on the 5' RACE reads and lists one entry per CDR3 protein. The sample lists 200,000 to 250,000 distinct CDR3 sequences; 5.5% to 7.5% were seen once. The same data also contributed to another study, on T cells expressing NK-cell markers.

Material for sequencing was CD8+ T cells sorted from blood. Source of these receptors: a woman aged 18-29 years in good health. Both conserved end residues are part of each CDR3. A D gene is named only where the DNA matches it firmly. Only some rows state a clone size, as once, few, many or a class for expanded clones.

>TRBV6-1|16|few|TRBJ2-1|-
CASSDANIVGAYEQFF
TGTGCCAGCAGTGACGCCAATATTGTGGGAGCTTATGAGCAGTTCTTC
>TRBV20-1|15|many|TRBJ2-1|-
CSARDGGIAYNEQFF
TGCAGTGCTAGAGATGGAGGTATCGCCTACAATGAGCAGTTCTTC
>TRBV7-2|14|few|TRBJ2-5|-
CASSFYPGVETQYF
TGTGCCAGCAGCTTCTACCCCGGAGTAGAGACCCAGTACTTC
>TRBV12-3/TRBV12-4|13|many|TRBJ2-2|TRBD1
CASSLGGQETLFF
TGTGCCAGCAGTTTAGGGGGACAGGAGACGCTGTTTTTT
>TRBV10-3|13|few|TRBJ2-7|-
CAISGGDSYEQYF
TGTGCCATCAGTGGCGGGGACTCCTACGAGCAGTACTTC
>TRBV6-5|15|few|TRBJ2-1|TRBD1
CASSFGTAKYNEQFF
TGTGCCAGCAGTTTCGGGACAGCCAAGTACAATGAGCAGTTCTTC
>TRBV5-8|15|-|TRBJ2-7|-
CASSTPGRGYYEQYF
TGTGCCAGCAGCACCCCGGGTCGGGGCTACTACGAGCAGTACTTC
>TRBV5-5|15|-|TRBJ2-7|-
CASSSTDRTRHEQYF
TGTGCCAGCAGCTCCACCGACAGGACCCGACACGAGCAGTACTTC
>TRBV5-1|14|many|TRBJ2-5|TRBD1
CASSGRDSQETQYF
TGCGCCAGCAGCGGACGGGACAGCCAAGAGACCCAGTACTTC
>TRBV2|16|-|TRBJ2-5|TRBD2
CASSEVGGWGQETQYF
TGTGCCAGCAGTGAAGTGGGGGGGTGGGGCCAAGAGACCCAGTACTTC
>TRBV28|16|-|TRBJ2-3|TRBD1
CASNSWVQGVTDTQYF
TGTGCCAGCAACTCCTGGGTACAGGGGGTGACAGATACGCAGTATTTT
>TRBV5-1|12|many|TRBJ2-7|-
CASSLNGYEQYF
TGCGCCAGCAGCTTGAATGGCTACGAGCAGTACTTC
>TRBV29-1|16|many|TRBJ2-3|-
CSVDGGPPRSTDTQYF
TGCAGCGTTGACGGGGGGCCACCCCGATCCACAGATACGCAGTATTTT
>TRBV27|11|-|TRBJ2-7|-
CASKYLYEQYF
TGTGCCAGCAAATACCTCTACGAGCAGTACTTC
>TRBV6-2/TRBV6-3|14|many|TRBJ1-1|-
CASSYPGGYTEAFF
TGTGCCAGCAGTTATCCTGGGGGATACACTGAAGCTTTCTTT
>TRBV3-1|13|few|TRBJ2-1|-
CASSQDGAIEQFF
TGTGCCAGCAGCCAAGATGGGGCGATTGAGCAGTTCTTC
>TRBV5-1|15|-|TRBJ2-7|-
CASRRSVVGSYEQYF
TGCGCCAGCAGAAGAAGCGTCGTCGGCTCCTACGAGCAGTACTTC
>TRBV27|15|few|TRBJ2-5|TRBD1
CASSLHRGVEETQYF
TGTGCCAGCAGTTTACACAGGGGGGTGGAAGAGACCCAGTACTTC
>TRBV29-1|16|few|TRBJ2-1|-
CSVWDPMGVRSDEQFF
TGCAGCGTTTGGGATCCAATGGGCGTGCGATCTGATGAGCAGTTCTTC
>TRBV13|15|few|TRBJ1-4|TRBD1
CASSLPGQGAEKLFF
TGTGCCAGCAGCTTACCCGGACAGGGGGCGGAAAAACTGTTTTTT
>TRBV11-2|18|-|TRBJ2-7|TRBD2
CASSLDVQLAGGVYEQYF
TGTGCCAGCAGCTTAGATGTTCAACTAGCGGGAGGAGTGTACGAGCAGTACTTC
>TRBV7-9|14|few|TRBJ1-2|-
CASRTLELWYGYTF
TGTGCCAGCAGGACCCTGGAGCTTTGGTATGGCTACACCTTC
>TRBV7-6|13|few|TRBJ1-6|-
CASRYLTNSPLHF
TGTGCCAGCCGTTATTTGACGAATTCACCCCTCCACTTT
>TRBV27|14|-|TRBJ2-2|-
CASSLQQASGELFF
TGTGCCAGCAGTTTACAACAGGCGAGCGGGGAGCTGTTTTTT
>TRBV25-1|11|-|TRBJ2-5|-
CASGAGETQYF
TGTGCTTCCGGGGCGGGCGAGACCCAGTACTTC
>TRBV19|15|-|TRBJ2-5|-
CASSGPGTSKETQYF
TGTGCCAGTAGTGGACCCGGGACATCGAAAGAGACCCAGTACTTC
>TRBV10-3|16|many|TRBJ2-7|TRBD2
CAISRTSGILSYEQYF
TGTGCCATCAGTAGGACTAGCGGAATCCTCTCCTACGAGCAGTACTTC
>TRBV27|14|-|TRBJ2-7|-
CASSLGTTGYEQYF
TGTGCCAGCAGTTTAGGGACAACGGGCTACGAGCAGTACTTC
>TRBV10-3|15|many|TRBJ2-5|-
CAISELGQKYATQYF
TGTGCCATCAGTGAGTTAGGACAGAAGTATGCGACCCAGTACTTC
>TRBV20-1|14|-|TRBJ2-1|-
CSASGRMGLNEQFF
TGCAGTGCTTCGGGACGCATGGGGCTCAATGAGCAGTTCTTC
>TRBV5-1|14|few|TRBJ2-7|-
CASALTPVVYEQYF
TGCGCCAGCGCGCTCACCCCAGTAGTCTACGAGCAGTACTTC
>TRBV20-1|15|few|TRBJ2-1|-
CSAEKPGTVYNEQFF
TGCAGTGCCGAAAAACCCGGGACGGTCTACAATGAGCAGTTCTTC
>TRBV3-1|18|-|TRBJ2-1|-
CASSQDPALASTYNEQFF
TGTGCCAGCAGCCAAGATCCCGCACTAGCTAGCACCTACAATGAGCAGTTCTTC
>TRBV18|12|-|TRBJ1-1|-
CASSVQGTEAFF
TGTGCCAGCTCAGTACAGGGCACTGAAGCTTTCTTT
>TRBV19|16|-|TRBJ2-6|-
CASSPRGGAGANVLTF
TGTGCCAGTAGTCCCCGGGGCGGGGCAGGGGCCAACGTCCTGACTTTC
>TRBV5-5|16|few|TRBJ1-1|-
CASKSTSTNLNTEAFF
TGTGCCAGCAAGTCAACCTCTACTAACTTGAACACTGAAGCTTTCTTT
>TRBV4-1|12|few|TRBJ2-3|-
CASSQLSDTQYF
TGCGCCAGCAGCCAACTTAGTGATACGCAGTATTTT
>TRBV4-2|15|few|TRBJ2-7|TRBD2
CASSPRGAGVYEQYF
TGTGCCAGCAGCCCCCGGGGAGCGGGAGTCTACGAGCAGTACTTC
>TRBV13|16|few|TRBJ2-5|TRBD2
CASSLRAPGLDATQYF
TGTGCCAGCAGCTTAAGGGCTCCAGGACTAGATGCGACCCAGTACTTC
>TRBV6-1|13|many|TRBJ1-5|-
CASSLGSGKPQHF
TGTGCCAGCAGCCTGGGGTCTGGAAAGCCCCAGCATTTT
>TRBV10-2|15|-|TRBJ1-3|-
CASSDPGHSGNTIYF
TGCGCCAGCAGTGACCCGGGACACTCTGGAAACACCATATATTTT
>TRBV9|15|many|TRBJ2-3|-
CASSPTQRSTDTQYF
TGTGCCAGCAGCCCCACCCAGCGGAGCACAGATACGCAGTATTTT
>TRBV27|14|many|TRBJ2-5|-
CASSLVVGDETQYF
TGTGCCAGCAGTCTTGTGGTCGGGGACGAGACCCAGTACTTC
>TRBV20-1|16|-|TRBJ2-1|-
CSAPTISSELYNEQFF
TGCAGTGCGCCCACGATATCCTCAGAACTCTACAATGAGCAGTTCTTC
>TRBV9|17|many|TRBJ2-3|TRBD2
CASSVEGSGSYTDTQYF
TGTGCCAGCAGCGTAGAAGGTAGCGGGTCTTACACAGATACGCAGTATTTT
>TRBV20-1|15|many|TRBJ2-3|TRBD2
CSAPPGLAGADTQYF
TGCAGTGCTCCACCGGGACTAGCGGGAGCAGATACGCAGTATTTT
>TRBV4-3|15|few|TRBJ2-3|-
CASSQPGGGADTQYF
TGCGCCAGCAGCCAACCAGGGGGAGGCGCAGATACGCAGTATTTT
>TRBV7-8|16|many|TRBJ2-1|TRBD2
CASSLVGGRASHEQFF
TGTGCCAGCAGCTTAGTCGGCGGGAGGGCTTCGCATGAGCAGTTCTTC
>TRBV3-1|15|few|TRBJ1-6|-
CASSQDQRSGSPLHF
TGTGCCAGCAGCCAAGATCAGAGGAGTGGGTCACCCCTCCACTTT
>TRBV12-3/TRBV12-4|13|-|TRBJ2-5|-
CASTPPYQETQYF
TGTGCCAGCACTCCTCCCTACCAAGAGACCCAGTACTTC
>TRBV27|15|few|TRBJ2-3|TRBD2
CASRILTSGTDTQYF
TGTGCCAGCAGAATTTTAACTAGCGGCACAGATACGCAGTATTTT
>TRBV12-3/TRBV12-4|14|many|TRBJ2-2|TRBD2
CASTLAGVNGELFF
TGTGCCAGCACCCTAGCGGGAGTGAACGGGGAGCTGTTTTTT
>TRBV7-9|14|-|TRBJ1-6|TRBD1
CASSPGQENSPLHF
TGTGCCAGCAGCCCCGGACAGGAGAATTCACCCCTCCACTTT
>TRBV9|16|many|TRBJ2-1|TRBD1
CASSGMDRVSYNEQFF
TGTGCCAGCAGCGGAATGGACAGGGTATCCTACAATGAGCAGTTCTTC
>TRBV5-1|16|many|TRBJ2-1|TRBD1
CASSTGPGTGRNEQFF
TGCGCCAGCAGCACGGGTCCCGGGACAGGGAGGAATGAGCAGTTCTTC